This TCR beta chain was sequenced during a study of memory CD4+ T cells and cytomegalovirus serostatus. Study context: This sample comes from healthy Belgian adults, under 10 CMV seropositive, around 26 seronegative.

CDR1 is MNHNS, CDR2 SASEGT, per germline. CDR3 length: 13 residues. Trimming cost V 6 bases and J 1 base, with 9 bases left between them. Some clones are missing from TCRdb's copy, which holds only in-frame ones; the method was immunoSEQ multiplex PCR. Among about 50,000 clones listed, 65% to 85% were seen once. With respect to this clone: The antigen remains unidentified.

Single viable CD3+CD4+CD8-CD45RO+ cells were sorted as the memory CD4+ T cells. CMV serostatus came from serum IgG against pp150, pp28, p38, p52. General study findings and limits: The CMV-associated TCR signature appears largely within the CD4+ memory repertoire.

The rearrangement uses TRBV6-1 and TRBJ1-2, with D hard to call. The sequence came from an adult in good health and CMV-seronegative. Sequenced: memory CD4+ T cells from blood. The CDR3 region has the DNA TGTGCCAGCAGCGCCAGCATTAACTATGGCTACACCTTC. Its translation: CASSASINYGYTF.